The rows below give T cell receptor beta chains drawn from one sample of a study of beta chain features in type 1 diabetes. The protocol was immunoSEQ multiplex PCR, while the TCRdb copy is restricted to in-frame clones and leaves out a portion. This table has approximately 43,000 clones, 65% to 80% appearing once. Input material: Tregs from blood. These receptors came from a man under 40 with type 1 diabetes. Some clones in this sample may be carry-over from other donors' samples. The CDR3 runs from the conserved cysteine through the conserved F or W. Each record gives: D gene, V gene, J gene, clone size, CDR3 DNA, CDR3 protein. D genes are given only for firm matches. A clone size is listed for some rows: how often the clone was seen (once, few, many), or a class if it is expanded.

D: TRBD2; V: TRBV25-1; J: TRBJ2-7; size: .; DNA: TGTGCCAGCAGTGACACTAGCGGATCATACGAGCAGTACTTC; CDR3: CASSDTSGSYEQYF
D: .; V: TRBV4-3; J: TRBJ1-2; size: few; DNA: TGCGCCAGCAGCCAAGGTTTGACAGACTATGGCTACACCTTC; CDR3: CASSQGLTDYGYTF
D: .; V: TRBV29-1; J: TRBJ1-1; size: .; DNA: TGCAGCATGACAGTATCGGGGGTTGAAACTGAAGCTTTCTTT; CDR3: CSMTVSGVETEAFF
D: .; V: TRBV30; J: TRBJ1-2; size: .; DNA: TGTGCCTGGAATAAGTTCGGGTTCGCCGGCGAGTATGGCTACACCTTC; CDR3: CAWNKFGFAGEYGYTF
D: .; V: TRBV11-2; J: TRBJ2-5; size: .; DNA: TGTGCCAGCAGCTTGTTACTCCAAGAGACCCAGTACTTC; CDR3: CASSLLLQETQYF
D: TRBD2; V: TRBV4-2; J: TRBJ2-3; size: .; DNA: TGTGCCAGCAGCCAACATTCCCTAGCGGGGATTGGGAGCACAGATACGCAGTATTTT; CDR3: CASSQHSLAGIGSTDTQYF
D: .; V: TRBV21-1; J: TRBJ1-3; size: few; DNA: TGTGCCAGCAGTAATGGGCTACAACACGCACGAAACACCATATATTTT; CDR3: CASSNGLQHARNTIYF
D: TRBD1; V: TRBV7-9; J: TRBJ2-5; size: .; DNA: TGTGCCAGCAGCGACATAAAACAGGGGGGGACCCAGTACTTC; CDR3: CASSDIKQGGTQYF
D: .; V: TRBV4-3; J: TRBJ1-6; size: .; DNA: TGCGCCAGCAGCCAAGTTTCGGGGGGCAATTCACCCCTCCACTTT; CDR3: CASSQVSGGNSPLHF
D: TRBD1; V: TRBV6-5; J: TRBJ1-1; size: .; DNA: TGTGCCAGCAGTCGCCAGGGGGAGGACACTGAAGCTTTCTTT; CDR3: CASSRQGEDTEAFF
D: TRBD1; V: TRBV19; J: TRBJ1-2; size: .; DNA: TGTGCCAGTAGTACCCGAACAACCGGGACAGGGGGCGGCTACACCTTC; CDR3: CASSTRTTGTGGGYTF
D: .; V: TRBV5-1; J: TRBJ1-1; size: .; DNA: TGCGCCAGCAGCTTGGCCTTCTTCGTGAGGAGGACTGAAGCTTTCTTT; CDR3: CASSLAFFVRRTEAFF
D: .; V: TRBV9; J: TRBJ1-2; size: few; DNA: TGTGCCAGCAGCGTAAGCGGGACGATTGGCTACACCTTC; CDR3: CASSVSGTIGYTF
D: .; V: TRBV28; J: TRBJ2-3; size: few; DNA: TGTGCCAGCAGCTCTGGGGCCGTTAAAGATACGCAGTATTTT; CDR3: CASSSGAVKDTQYF
D: .; V: TRBV6-1; J: TRBJ2-7; size: .; DNA: TGTGCCAGCAGGTCACGGACACAGAACGGCTACGAGCAGTACTTC; CDR3: CASRSRTQNGYEQYF
D: TRBD1; V: TRBV29-1; J: TRBJ2-7; size: once; DNA: TGCAGCGTTAAGGGACAGGGGGCCTACGAGCAGTACTTC; CDR3: CSVKGQGAYEQYF
D: TRBD1; V: TRBV10-3; J: TRBJ2-3; size: few; DNA: TGTGCCATCAGTGGGGACAGGGAGAGTGGCCTCACAGATACGCAGTATTTT; CDR3: CAISGDRESGLTDTQYF
D: TRBD1; V: TRBV19; J: TRBJ2-7; size: .; DNA: TGTGCCAGTAGTAATCCCGACAGGGGGAGACAGTACTTC; CDR3: CASSNPDRGRQYF
D: .; V: TRBV7-8; J: TRBJ2-2; size: .; DNA: TGTGCCAGCGGTACAGCTTTCGCGAACACCGGGGAGCTGTTTTTT; CDR3: CASGTAFANTGELFF
D: .; V: TRBV19; J: TRBJ1-1; size: .; DNA: TGTGCCAGTAGTATAAACGGGTTCCGGACTGAAGCTTTCTTT; CDR3: CASSINGFRTEAFF
D: TRBD1; V: TRBV9; J: TRBJ1-6; size: .; DNA: TGTGCCAGCAGCTCCCGACAGGGCAATTCACCCCTCCACTTT; CDR3: CASSSRQGNSPLHF
D: TRBD1; V: TRBV6-6; J: TRBJ1-1; size: .; DNA: TGTGCCAGCAGTCCAGGGGGGCGACAGAAAGCTTTCTTT; CDR3: CASSPGGRQKAFF
D: .; V: TRBV7-2; J: TRBJ2-2; size: .; DNA: TGTGCCAGCACCTCCACATCGAACACCGGGGAGCTGTTTTTT; CDR3: CASTSTSNTGELFF
D: .; V: TRBV28; J: TRBJ1-3; size: .; DNA: TGTGCCAGCAGCCTACCTCCCCTGGGAAACACCATATATTTT; CDR3: CASSLPPLGNTIYF
D: TRBD1; V: TRBV11-2; J: TRBJ2-7; size: .; DNA: TGTGCCAGCAGCTACACGGGACAGCGAACTCAGTACTTC; CDR3: CASSYTGQRTQYF
D: .; V: TRBV28; J: TRBJ1-2; size: few; DNA: TGTGCCAGCAGTTTACAGGACTATGGCTACACCTTC; CDR3: CASSLQDYGYTF
D: TRBD1; V: TRBV19; J: TRBJ1-5; size: .; DNA: TGTGCCAGTAGCGTACAGGGGGTGGGTCAGCCCCAGCATTTT; CDR3: CASSVQGVGQPQHF
D: .; V: TRBV5-5; J: TRBJ2-5; size: few; DNA: TGTGCCAGCAGCTTGTCCCGGGGACAAGAGACCCAGTACTTC; CDR3: CASSLSRGQETQYF
D: .; V: TRBV7-2; J: TRBJ2-2; size: few; DNA: TGTGCCAGCAGCTTAGCGGCGGGGGCCATGTCCGGGGAGCTGTTTTTT; CDR3: CASSLAAGAMSGELFF
D: TRBD1; V: TRBV7-9; J: TRBJ2-3; size: .; DNA: TGTGCCAGCAGCAGGACAGGGAAAGCAGATACGCAGTATTTT; CDR3: CASSRTGKADTQYF
D: TRBD1; V: TRBV5-1; J: TRBJ1-5; size: .; DNA: TGCGCCAGCAGCCCGGGACAGCAGCCAAGCAATCAGCCCCAGCATTTT; CDR3: CASSPGQQPSNQPQHF
D: .; V: TRBV19; J: TRBJ2-3; size: .; DNA: TGTGCCAGTAGTGAGAGACGCCGGGTTGATACGCAGTATTTT; CDR3: CASSERRRVDTQYF
D: .; V: TRBV10-2; J: TRBJ1-1; size: .; DNA: TGCGCCAGCAGTGATCCGATCCAGGAAGCTTTCTTT; CDR3: CASSDPIQEAFF
D: TRBD1; V: TRBV18; J: TRBJ1-3; size: few; DNA: TGTGCCAGCTCACCCCAGGGGGACACCATATATTTT; CDR3: CASSPQGDTIYF
D: TRBD1; V: TRBV4-2; J: TRBJ1-4; size: .; DNA: TGTGCCAGCAGCCAGGGGACAGCCGATAATGAAAAACTGTTTTTT; CDR3: CASSQGTADNEKLFF
D: TRBD1; V: TRBV30; J: TRBJ2-3; size: once; DNA: TGTGCCTGGAGTCCGGGACAGGGGTCAGATACGCAGTATTTT; CDR3: CAWSPGQGSDTQYF
D: .; V: TRBV9; J: TRBJ1-1; size: once; DNA: TGTGCCAGCAGCCTGGGCGAGTCTGAAGCTTTCTTT; CDR3: CASSLGESEAFF
D: TRBD1; V: TRBV28; J: TRBJ1-1; size: .; DNA: TGTGCCAGCAGCCGCCGACAGGGAGCTTTCTTT; CDR3: CASSRRQGAFF
D: .; V: TRBV5-1; J: TRBJ2-1; size: .; DNA: TGCGCCAGCAGCTGGTCCCCGGGCTCCTACAATGAGCAGTTCTTC; CDR3: CASSWSPGSYNEQFF
D: .; V: TRBV9; J: TRBJ2-2; size: .; DNA: TGTGCCAGCAGCGTAGGTGGAGGGGCGAACACCGGGGAGCTGTTTTTT; CDR3: CASSVGGGANTGELFF
D: TRBD1; V: TRBV6-1; J: TRBJ1-5; size: few; DNA: TGTGCCAGCAGTCGCCGGGACAGGGGACAGCCCCAGCATTTT; CDR3: CASSRRDRGQPQHF
D: .; V: TRBV7-3; J: TRBJ2-3; size: .; DNA: TGTGCCAGCAGCTTAACCCCAGCGACTAGCACAGATACGCAGTATTTT; CDR3: CASSLTPATSTDTQYF
D: TRBD1; V: TRBV2; J: TRBJ2-7; size: .; DNA: TGTGCCAGCAGGGACAGGGGCTACGAGCAGTACTTC; CDR3: CASRDRGYEQYF
D: TRBD1; V: TRBV19; J: TRBJ1-5; size: .; DNA: TGTGCCAGTAGTCGAGGTCCAGGGGGCCCTACGGGGCAGCCCCAGCATTTT; CDR3: CASSRGPGGPTGQPQHF